These 10 T cell receptor beta chains originate from one sample sequenced in a study of cytomegalovirus exposure and HLA in healthy donors. This PCR relied on a set of 60 Vbeta primers and 13 Jbeta primers. The method was immunoSEQ multiplex PCR; TCRdb's version includes in-frame clones alone and lacks a portion of them. The table has over 25,000 clones, approximately 70% seen once. Sequenced input: PBMCs. These receptors were obtained from a woman aged 45-60 years in good health and CMV-seronegative.

The rearrangement links TRBV9 to TRBJ2-3; D ambiguous. The CDR3 consists of 15 residues. Germline CDR1 reads SGDLS; CDR2 reads YYNGEE. V lost 3 bases and J lost 1, with 12 bases in between. CDR3 in DNA: TGTGCCAGCAGCGCGGGTGGTCGAGGCACAGATACGCAGTATTTT. It codes for CASSAGGRGTDTQYF.

The chain has TRBV2 and TRBJ1-4; 7 bases map to TRBD1. This CDR3 comprises 11 residues. CDR1 and CDR2 (germline): SNHLY, FYNNEI. Here the CDR3 DNA reads TGTGCGGGAAGGGGGCGAGGCGAACTGTTTTTT. Its translation: CAGRGRGELFF.

The table lists this clone with a few counts. The chain recombines TRBV5-1 with TRBJ2-3; possible D gene TRBD1, 5 bases. CDR3 length: 14 amino acids. Germline CDR1 is SGHRS and CDR2 is YFSETQ. Deletions cut 6 bases from V and 0 bases from J, with 11 bases between. The CDR3 DNA reads TGCGCCAGCAAAGGGGCGCGTAGCACAGATACGCAGTATTTT. Its protein is CASKGARSTDTQYF.

This chain connects TRBV15 to TRBJ2-5; 9 bases are shared with TRBD1. The length of the CDR3 is 12 residues. The germline V gene encodes CDR1 LNHNV and CDR2 YYDKDF (reference sequence). V shed 9 bases and J 5 bases; nucleotides not matched to a gene: 4. The CDR3 region has the DNA TGTGCCACGGGACAGGGTTTGGAGACCCAGTACTTC. Translating it yields CATGQGLETQYF.

This CDR3 reads CASSDTSGGGTDTQYF. DNA of the CDR3: TGTGCCAGCAGTGACACTAGCGGGGGGGGCACAGATACGCAGTATTTT. The rearrangement joins TRBV6-4 to TRBJ2-3; TRBD2 matches 13 bases. The V gene end was trimmed by 2 bases and the J gene end by 1 base; junction bases not matched to a gene: 0. The CDR3 runs 16 residues. Germline values: CDR1 MRHNA, CDR2 SNTAGT.

The chain joins TRBV4-1 to TRBJ1-1; D gene unclear. Germline V gives CDR1 MGHRA, CDR2 YSYEKL. This CDR3 has 15 amino acids. Trimming took 2 bases from V and 7 from J, leaving 17 bases between them. The CDR3 nucleotides read TGCGCCAGCAGCCAAAGTGCGCGGGCACTGGATGAAGCTTTCTTT. Amino acids: CASSQSARALDEAFF.

The chain links TRBV14 to TRBJ2-2; D is unresolved. This CDR3 contains 15 residues. V was cut by 4 bases and J by 1 base, with 10 bases left in between. Germline V lookup: CDR1 SGHDN, CDR2 FVKESK. CDR3 sequence: CASSPRRQNTGELFF. DNA of the CDR3: TGTGCCAGCAGCCCACGGCGGCAGAACACCGGGGAGCTGTTTTTT.

V usage is TRBV25-1 and J usage is TRBJ2-1, with 7 bases that match TRBD2. Per germline, CDR1 MGHDK and CDR2 SYGVNS. The CDR3 covers 12 residues. J was trimmed by 6 bases and V by 8 bases; bases with no gene match: 4. This CDR3 is CASRGGGNEQFF. CDR3 DNA sequence: TGTGCCAGCCGCGGGGGAGGCAATGAGCAGTTCTTC.

This clone was seen only once. The rearrangement links TRBV25-1 to TRBJ1-1, with TRBD1 matching 7 bases. Germline V gene data show CDR1 as MGHDK and CDR2 as SYGVNS. V lost 5 bases to trimming and J lost 1 base; unmatched junction nucleotides: 4. The CDR3 consists of 14 residues. CDR3 bases: TGTGCCAGCAGTCCGGGACAGCAGAACACTGAAGCTTTCTTT. Protein: CASSPGQQNTEAFF.

V is TRBV27 and J is TRBJ2-1; the D is unclear. The CDR3 runs 13 residues. The V gene lost 3 bases and the J gene lost 2 bases, with 5 bases spanning the gap. Per germline, CDR1 MNHEY and CDR2 SMNVEV (reference sequence). The CDR3 region has the DNA TGTGCCAGCAGTTTCCTAGCCTACAATGAGCAGTTCTTC. Translating it yields CASSFLAYNEQFF.